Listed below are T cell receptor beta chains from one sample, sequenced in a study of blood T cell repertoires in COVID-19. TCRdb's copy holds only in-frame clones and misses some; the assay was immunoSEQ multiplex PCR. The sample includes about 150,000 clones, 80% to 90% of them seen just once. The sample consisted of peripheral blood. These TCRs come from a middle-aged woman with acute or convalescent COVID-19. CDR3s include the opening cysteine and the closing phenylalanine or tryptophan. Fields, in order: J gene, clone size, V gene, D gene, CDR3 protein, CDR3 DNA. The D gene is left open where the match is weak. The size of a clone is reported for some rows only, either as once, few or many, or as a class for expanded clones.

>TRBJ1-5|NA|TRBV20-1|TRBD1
CSASPDRSNVPQHF
TGCAGTGCTAGTCCGGACAGGTCCAATGTGCCCCAGCATTTT
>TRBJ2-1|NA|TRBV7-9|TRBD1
CASSSRETGTGGSYNEQFF
TGTGCCAGCAGCTCGAGAGAAACCGGGACAGGGGGCTCCTACAATGAGCAGTTCTTC
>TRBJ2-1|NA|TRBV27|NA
CASRQGGNEQFF
TGTGCCAGCAGGCAGGGTGGTAATGAGCAGTTCTTC
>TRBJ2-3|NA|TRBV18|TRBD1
CASSPVNRGFDTQYF
TGTGCCAGCTCACCCGTTAACAGGGGGTTTGATACGCAGTATTTT
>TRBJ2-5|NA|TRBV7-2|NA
CASSQRTGSETQYF
TGTGCCAGCAGCCAGAGAACAGGGAGCGAGACCCAGTACTTC
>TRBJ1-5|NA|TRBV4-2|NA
CASSQVQGQDQPQHF
TGTGCCAGCAGCCAAGTTCAGGGGCAAGATCAGCCCCAGCATTTT
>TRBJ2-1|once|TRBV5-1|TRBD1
CASSLEYRGSNEQFF
TGCGCCAGCAGCTTGGAATACAGGGGTTCGAATGAGCAGTTCTTC
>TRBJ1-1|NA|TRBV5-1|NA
CASSLGAGSQAFF
TGCGCCAGCAGCTTGGGGGCGGGGTCACAAGCTTTCTTT
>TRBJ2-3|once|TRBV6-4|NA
CASSQGGGTDTQYF
TGTGCCAGCAGTCAGGGGGGCGGGACAGATACGCAGTATTTT
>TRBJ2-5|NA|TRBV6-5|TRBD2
CASSYMRGQETQYF
TGTGCCAGCAGTTACATGCGGGGGCAAGAGACCCAGTACTTC
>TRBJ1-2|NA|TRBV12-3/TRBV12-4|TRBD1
CASSLTGVSGYTF
TGTGCCAGCAGCCTTACAGGGGTGAGTGGCTACACCTTC
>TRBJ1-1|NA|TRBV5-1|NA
CASSRTNRASAFF
TGCGCCAGCAGCCGTACTAACAGGGCGAGCGCTTTCTTT
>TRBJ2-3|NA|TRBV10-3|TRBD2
CAISEPGGGTDTQYF
TGTGCCATCAGTGAGCCCGGGGGGGGAACAGATACGCAGTATTTT
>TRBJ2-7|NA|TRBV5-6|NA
CASSDSGTTHEQYF
TGTGCCAGCAGCGACTCCGGGACAACCCACGAGCAGTACTTC
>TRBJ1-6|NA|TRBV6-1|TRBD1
CASSEGTGRNSPLHF
TGTGCCAGCAGTGAAGGGACAGGCCGTAATTCACCCCTCCACTTT
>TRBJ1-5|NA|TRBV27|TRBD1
CASSLGQGSQPQHF
TGTGCCAGCAGTCTAGGACAGGGCAGCCAGCCCCAGCATTTT
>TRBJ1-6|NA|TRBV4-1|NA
CASSQEWESNSPLHF
TGCGCCAGCAGCCAAGAATGGGAGTCCAATTCACCCCTCCACTTT
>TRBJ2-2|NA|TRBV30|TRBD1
CAWKRTGLTGELFF
TGTGCCTGGAAAAGGACAGGGCTAACCGGGGAGCTGTTTTTT
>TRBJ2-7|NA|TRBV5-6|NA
CASSSPTVVSYEQYF
TGTGCCAGCAGCTCTCCGACAGTAGTTTCCTACGAGCAGTACTTC
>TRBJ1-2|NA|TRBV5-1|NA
CASSLGQNYGYTF
TGCGCCAGCAGCTTGGGGCAGAACTATGGCTACACCTTC
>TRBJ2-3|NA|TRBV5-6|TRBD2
CASSLEVVIAGVDTQYF
TGTGCCAGCAGCTTGGAGGTTGTAATAGCGGGAGTGGATACGCAGTATTTT
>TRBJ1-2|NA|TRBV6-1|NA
CASSEVRGRDYGYTF
TGTGCCAGCAGTGAAGTCCGGGGGAGGGACTATGGCTACACCTTC
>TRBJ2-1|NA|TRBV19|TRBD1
CASRDRDRGYHEQFF
TGTGCCAGTAGAGACCGGGACAGGGGTTACCATGAGCAGTTCTTC
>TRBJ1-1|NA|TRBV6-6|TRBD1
CASSYLGDRGTEAFF
TGTGCCAGCAGTTACCTTGGGGACAGGGGTACTGAAGCTTTCTTT
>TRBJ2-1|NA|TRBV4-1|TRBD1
CASSQATGGNEQFF
TGCGCCAGCAGCCAAGCCACAGGGGGGAATGAGCAGTTCTTC
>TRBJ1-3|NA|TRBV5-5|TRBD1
CASSLGSDRGSNTIYF
TGTGCCAGCAGCTTGGGATCGGACAGGGGCTCAAACACCATATATTTT
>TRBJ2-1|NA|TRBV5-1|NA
CASSWGGDEQFF
TGCGCCAGCAGCTGGGGAGGCGATGAGCAGTTCTTC
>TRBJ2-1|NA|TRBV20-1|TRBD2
CSAPRPGGQFF
TGCAGTGCACCTCGACCGGGGGGGCAGTTCTTC
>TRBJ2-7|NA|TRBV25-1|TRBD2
CASIGKRGVYEQYF
TGTGCCAGCATTGGTAAGCGGGGAGTCTACGAGCAGTACTTC
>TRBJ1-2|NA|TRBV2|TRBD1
CASNRQGNYGYTF
TGTGCCAGCAACCGACAGGGTAACTATGGCTACACCTTC
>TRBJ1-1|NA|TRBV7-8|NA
CASSLVGDPEAFF
TGTGCCAGCAGCTTAGTGGGCGATCCTGAAGCTTTCTTT
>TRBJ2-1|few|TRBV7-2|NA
CASSSSPRGPYNEQFF
TGTGCCAGCAGCTCATCACCTAGAGGGCCCTACAATGAGCAGTTCTTC
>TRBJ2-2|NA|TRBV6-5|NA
CASNRFSQNTGELFF
TGTGCCAGCAACAGGTTCTCGCAAAACACCGGGGAGCTGTTTTTT
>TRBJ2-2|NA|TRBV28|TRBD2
CASTSEALAGAAGELFF
TGTGCCAGCACCTCGGAGGCACTAGCGGGGGCCGCCGGGGAGCTGTTTTTT
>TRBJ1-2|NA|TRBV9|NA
CASSEGGTNYGYTF
TGTGCCAGCAGCGAGGGAGGGACTAACTATGGCTACACCTTC
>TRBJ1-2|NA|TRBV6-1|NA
CASSETARQDYGYTF
TGTGCCAGCAGTGAAACCGCCCGACAAGACTATGGCTACACCTTC
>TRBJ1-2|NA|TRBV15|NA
CATSRGTSYGYTF
TGTGCCACCAGCAGAGGTACAAGCTATGGCTACACCTTC
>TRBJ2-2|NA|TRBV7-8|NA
CASSLVAGNTGELFF
TGTGCCAGCAGCTTGGTTGCAGGGAACACCGGGGAGCTGTTTTTT
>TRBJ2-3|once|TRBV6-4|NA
CASSDSPQGSTDTQYF
TGTGCCAGCAGTGACTCCCCCCAGGGCAGCACAGATACGCAGTATTTT
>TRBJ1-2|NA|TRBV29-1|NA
CSVGSSTGNYGYTF
TGCAGCGTTGGGTCGAGTACAGGGAACTATGGCTACACCTTC
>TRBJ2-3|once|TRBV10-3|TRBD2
CAISGDSGGWDTQYF
TGTGCCATCAGTGGTGATAGCGGGGGTTGGGATACGCAGTATTTT
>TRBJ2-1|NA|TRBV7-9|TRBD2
CASDQLAGGLLSEQFF
TGTGCCAGCGATCAGCTAGCGGGAGGTTTATTATCTGAGCAGTTCTTC
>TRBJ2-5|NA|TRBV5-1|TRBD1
CASSYTGDRTQETQYF
TGCGCCAGCAGCTACACGGGGGACAGGACTCAAGAGACCCAGTACTTC
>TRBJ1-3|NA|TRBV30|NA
CAWSQDSGNTIYF
TGTGCCTGGAGTCAGGACTCTGGAAACACCATATATTTT
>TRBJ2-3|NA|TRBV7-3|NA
CASSSQGSDTQYF
TGTGCCAGCAGCTCCCAGGGGAGCGACACGCAGTATTTT
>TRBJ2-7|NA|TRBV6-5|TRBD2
CASRTGGRYEQYF
TGTGCCAGCAGAACGGGGGGGCGCTACGAGCAGTACTTC
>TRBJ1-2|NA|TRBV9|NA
CASSVEAAGNGYTF
TGTGCCAGCAGCGTAGAGGCGGCAGGGAACGGCTACACCTTC
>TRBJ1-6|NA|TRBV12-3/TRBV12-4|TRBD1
CASSQGQGSPLHF
TGTGCCAGCAGTCAAGGACAGGGCTCACCCCTCCACTTT
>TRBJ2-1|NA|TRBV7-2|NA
CASSLLRQTPSEQFF
TGTGCCAGCAGCCTCCTCAGACAGACCCCCTCGGAGCAGTTCTTC
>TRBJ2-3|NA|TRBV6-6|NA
CASSPSAASTDTQYF
TGTGCCAGCAGCCCCTCGGCGGCCAGCACAGATACGCAGTATTTT
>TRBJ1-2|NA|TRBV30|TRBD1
CAWRAQGALNYGYTF
TGTGCCTGGAGAGCACAGGGGGCACTAAACTATGGCTACACCTTC
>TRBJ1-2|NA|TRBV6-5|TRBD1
CASSMDRVGGYTF
TGTGCCAGCAGTATGGACAGGGTTGGTGGCTACACCTTC
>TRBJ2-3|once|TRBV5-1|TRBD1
CASRPGTGSTDTQYF
TGCGCCAGCAGGCCCGGGACAGGGTCCACAGATACGCAGTATTTT